The rows below give T cell receptor beta chains drawn from one sample of a study of blood T cell repertoires in COVID-19. Method: immunoSEQ multiplex PCR; TCRdb's copy keeps in-frame clones and lacks some. The data contain under 350,000 clones, about 89% of them singletons. Source material: peripheral blood. All receptors derive from a middle-aged man with acute or convalescent COVID-19. The CDR3 runs from the conserved cysteine through the conserved F or W. A D gene is named only where the DNA matches it firmly. The size entry is marked missing in some rows and otherwise reads once, few, many or a size class.

CDR3nt: TGTGCCAGCAGCCTCTTCGGACTAAACACTGAAGCTTTCTTT
CDR3aa: CASSLFGLNTEAFF
j_gene: TRBJ1-1
d_gene: -
abundance: -
v_gene: TRBV7-9

CDR3nt: TGCGCCAGCAGCTTGGGTAGTACGCGCCCAGATACGCAGTATTTT
CDR3aa: CASSLGSTRPDTQYF
j_gene: TRBJ2-3
d_gene: -
abundance: -
v_gene: TRBV5-1

CDR3nt: TGCGCCAGCAGCCTCCGAATGGGACTCCAGGTTGGGGACACCATATATTTT
CDR3aa: CASSLRMGLQVGDTIYF
j_gene: TRBJ1-3
d_gene: -
abundance: -
v_gene: TRBV4-1

CDR3nt: TGTGCCTGGGGGGGGGCCGGTTATACGCAGTATTTT
CDR3aa: CAWGGAGYTQYF
j_gene: TRBJ2-3
d_gene: -
abundance: -
v_gene: TRBV30

CDR3nt: TGTGCCAGCAGTGCGGCGGGGGGCCCCTACAATGAGCAGTTCTTC
CDR3aa: CASSAAGGPYNEQFF
j_gene: TRBJ2-1
d_gene: TRBD2
abundance: -
v_gene: TRBV25-1

CDR3nt: TGTGCCAGCAGTGAAGGGGGGCTGCCCACTGAAGCTTTCTTT
CDR3aa: CASSEGGLPTEAFF
j_gene: TRBJ1-1
d_gene: -
abundance: few
v_gene: TRBV2

CDR3nt: TGTGCCAGCAGCCCTGGACTAGCGGGAGAGACCCAGTACTTC
CDR3aa: CASSPGLAGETQYF
j_gene: TRBJ2-5
d_gene: TRBD2
abundance: -
v_gene: TRBV13

CDR3nt: TGTGCCAGCAGTTTCTGGACTACCTCCCGGGCTTTCTTT
CDR3aa: CASSFWTTSRAFF
j_gene: TRBJ1-1
d_gene: -
abundance: once
v_gene: TRBV12-3/TRBV12-4

CDR3nt: TGCAGCGTTGGTCCGGGACAGGGGGAAGAGACCCAGTACTTC
CDR3aa: CSVGPGQGEETQYF
j_gene: TRBJ2-5
d_gene: TRBD1
abundance: -
v_gene: TRBV29-1

CDR3nt: TGCGCCAGCAGCTTGGCTGGGGGCCTGGACAATGAGCAGTTCTTC
CDR3aa: CASSLAGGLDNEQFF
j_gene: TRBJ2-1
d_gene: -
abundance: -
v_gene: TRBV5-1

CDR3nt: TGTGCCAGCAGTAGTTTAAGATTCCAGGGAAACACTGAAGCTTTCTTT
CDR3aa: CASSSLRFQGNTEAFF
j_gene: TRBJ1-1
d_gene: -
abundance: -
v_gene: TRBV27

CDR3nt: TGTGCTAGTGGTTTGAGTACTTATGGCTACACCTTC
CDR3aa: CASGLSTYGYTF
j_gene: TRBJ1-2
d_gene: -
abundance: -
v_gene: TRBV12-5

CDR3nt: TGTGCCAGCAGCTTAAGAGGGTTGGAAACTGAAGCTTTCTTT
CDR3aa: CASSLRGLETEAFF
j_gene: TRBJ1-1
d_gene: -
abundance: -
v_gene: TRBV7-2

CDR3nt: TGTGCCAGCAGCCAAGATCGATTCACAGTGCGACTGAACACTGAAGCTTTCTTT
CDR3aa: CASSQDRFTVRLNTEAFF
j_gene: TRBJ1-1
d_gene: -
abundance: -
v_gene: TRBV3-1/TRBV3-2

CDR3nt: TGCAGCATGTCGAACAGGGGTTCTGGAAACACCATATATTTT
CDR3aa: CSMSNRGSGNTIYF
j_gene: TRBJ1-3
d_gene: TRBD1
abundance: -
v_gene: TRBV29-1

CDR3nt: TGTGCCAGCAGTGATCCGTGGACAGGGCTCGATGAAGCTTTCTTT
CDR3aa: CASSDPWTGLDEAFF
j_gene: TRBJ1-1
d_gene: TRBD1
abundance: -
v_gene: TRBV2

CDR3nt: TGCGCCAGCAGCGGTAGATGGACAGGGGAAGAGACCCAGTACTTC
CDR3aa: CASSGRWTGEETQYF
j_gene: TRBJ2-5
d_gene: TRBD1
abundance: -
v_gene: TRBV5-1

CDR3nt: TGTGCCAGCAGCTTCGGGACTAGCGGGGGGCGGAATGAGCAGTTCTTC
CDR3aa: CASSFGTSGGRNEQFF
j_gene: TRBJ2-1
d_gene: TRBD2
abundance: once
v_gene: TRBV11-3

CDR3nt: TGTGCCAGCAGCCCCCCGAGGCTCTCCCCCAACTATGGCTACACCTTC
CDR3aa: CASSPPRLSPNYGYTF
j_gene: TRBJ1-2
d_gene: -
abundance: -
v_gene: TRBV5-4

CDR3nt: TGTGCCAGCAGTTACGGGGGTTTACAAGAGACCCAGTACTTC
CDR3aa: CASSYGGLQETQYF
j_gene: TRBJ2-5
d_gene: -
abundance: -
v_gene: TRBV3-1/TRBV3-2

CDR3nt: TGCGCCAGCAGCCAAGCGCAGGGAGGCTATGGCTACACCTTC
CDR3aa: CASSQAQGGYGYTF
j_gene: TRBJ1-2
d_gene: -
abundance: -
v_gene: TRBV4-1

CDR3nt: TGTGCCAGCAGCCTGGGGCTTAATGAAAAACTGTTTTTT
CDR3aa: CASSLGLNEKLFF
j_gene: TRBJ1-4
d_gene: -
abundance: -
v_gene: TRBV3-1/TRBV3-2

CDR3nt: TGCGCCAGCAGCTCGGCCGACACCCGAAGTTCACCCCTCCACTTT
CDR3aa: CASSSADTRSSPLHF
j_gene: TRBJ1-6
d_gene: -
abundance: -
v_gene: TRBV5-1

CDR3nt: TGTGCCAGCAGCTTAGTGGGCGGGGGGGTTGATGAGCAGTTCTTC
CDR3aa: CASSLVGGGVDEQFF
j_gene: TRBJ2-1
d_gene: TRBD2
abundance: once
v_gene: TRBV11-2

CDR3nt: TGTGCCAGCAGCGGGACTAGCACAGATACGCAGTATTTT
CDR3aa: CASSGTSTDTQYF
j_gene: TRBJ2-3
d_gene: -
abundance: -
v_gene: TRBV12-3/TRBV12-4

CDR3nt: TGTGCCAGCAGTCCCCGGGAGGGTGGAATTTCACCCCTCCACTTT
CDR3aa: CASSPREGGISPLHF
j_gene: TRBJ1-6
d_gene: -
abundance: -
v_gene: TRBV6-2/TRBV6-3

CDR3nt: TGTGCCAGCAGGTATCCGGGATCCTACGAGCAGTACTTC
CDR3aa: CASRYPGSYEQYF
j_gene: TRBJ2-7
d_gene: -
abundance: -
v_gene: TRBV6-5

CDR3nt: TGTGCCAGCAGCTTGCGACAGGGGGCGCCTAATGAAAAACTGTTTTTT
CDR3aa: CASSLRQGAPNEKLFF
j_gene: TRBJ1-4
d_gene: TRBD1
abundance: -
v_gene: TRBV5-4

CDR3nt: TGCAGCGTTGTTACCCTGGGGGGAGCTTTCTTT
CDR3aa: CSVVTLGGAFF
j_gene: TRBJ1-1
d_gene: -
abundance: -
v_gene: TRBV29-1

CDR3nt: TGTGCCAGCAGCTTAAGCGGGGGGTTGCAGTTCTTC
CDR3aa: CASSLSGGLQFF
j_gene: TRBJ2-1
d_gene: TRBD2
abundance: -
v_gene: TRBV7-3

CDR3nt: TGTGCCAGCAGCCCATTGGAGTATACTGAAGCTTTCTTT
CDR3aa: CASSPLEYTEAFF
j_gene: TRBJ1-1
d_gene: -
abundance: once
v_gene: TRBV3-1/TRBV3-2

CDR3nt: TGTGCCAGCTCACCACAGTGGACAGGGGACACTGAAGCTTTCTTT
CDR3aa: CASSPQWTGDTEAFF
j_gene: TRBJ1-1
d_gene: TRBD1
abundance: -
v_gene: TRBV18

CDR3nt: TGTGCCAGCAGTATAACGGGGGAAAAACTGTTTTTT
CDR3aa: CASSITGEKLFF
j_gene: TRBJ1-4
d_gene: -
abundance: -
v_gene: TRBV2

CDR3nt: TGTGCCAGCAGCCCTTCGGCAGGGCACGCGAACACTGAAGCTTTCTTT
CDR3aa: CASSPSAGHANTEAFF
j_gene: TRBJ1-1
d_gene: -
abundance: -
v_gene: TRBV11-3

CDR3nt: TGTGCCAGCAGTTACTTGGACATAGATGGCTACACCTTC
CDR3aa: CASSYLDIDGYTF
j_gene: TRBJ1-2
d_gene: -
abundance: -
v_gene: TRBV6-6

CDR3nt: TGTGCCAGCAGCCAAACCGGGGGGGAAGGCGAGCAGTACTTC
CDR3aa: CASSQTGGEGEQYF
j_gene: TRBJ2-7
d_gene: TRBD2
abundance: -
v_gene: TRBV9

CDR3nt: TGTGCCAGCAGCTCGGGACTCGAAGCCATAGCCAAAAACATTCAGTACTTC
CDR3aa: CASSSGLEAIAKNIQYF
j_gene: TRBJ2-4
d_gene: -
abundance: -
v_gene: TRBV5-6

CDR3nt: TGCGCCAGCAGTGAAGGCGGAGCAGCTTTCTTT
CDR3aa: CASSEGGAAFF
j_gene: TRBJ1-1
d_gene: -
abundance: -
v_gene: TRBV10-1

CDR3nt: TGTGCCAGCAGCCCCCTAGGGGGCGGACTTAATGAGCAGTTCTTC
CDR3aa: CASSPLGGGLNEQFF
j_gene: TRBJ2-1
d_gene: TRBD1
abundance: -
v_gene: TRBV3-1/TRBV3-2

CDR3nt: TGTGCCAGCAGCCAAGGGGGGAGGGTTGCTTTCTTT
CDR3aa: CASSQGGRVAFF
j_gene: TRBJ1-1
d_gene: -
abundance: -
v_gene: TRBV3-1/TRBV3-2

CDR3nt: TGTGCCAGCAGTTTGGCAGGGAACACTGAAGCTTTCTTT
CDR3aa: CASSLAGNTEAFF
j_gene: TRBJ1-1
d_gene: -
abundance: -
v_gene: TRBV28

CDR3nt: TGTGCCAGCAGCAACGAACGGCAGGGGGTCGGGTATGGCTACACCTTC
CDR3aa: CASSNERQGVGYGYTF
j_gene: TRBJ1-2
d_gene: -
abundance: -
v_gene: TRBV21-1

CDR3nt: TGTGCCAGTAGTAGCCCAGGAGGGACAGGAGGAAGGTGGGAGCTGTTTTTT
CDR3aa: CASSSPGGTGGRWELFF
j_gene: TRBJ2-2
d_gene: TRBD1
abundance: -
v_gene: TRBV19

CDR3nt: TGTGCCAGCAGGGTTAGCGGGGGGGCGCAGTATTTT
CDR3aa: CASRVSGGAQYF
j_gene: TRBJ2-3
d_gene: TRBD2
abundance: -
v_gene: TRBV2

CDR3nt: TGTGCCAGTTCCCGGACACGGAAGGATGGGCAGTACTTC
CDR3aa: CASSRTRKDGQYF
j_gene: TRBJ2-7
d_gene: -
abundance: -
v_gene: TRBV19

CDR3nt: TGCGCCAGCAGCTTGGCTTGGGACAGGAATACCGCCGGGGAGCTGTTTTTT
CDR3aa: CASSLAWDRNTAGELFF
j_gene: TRBJ2-2
d_gene: TRBD1
abundance: -
v_gene: TRBV5-1

CDR3nt: TGTGCCAGCAGTGACCCGGCTGGGACTAGCGGGGGGCCCCGCCGGGGCACAGATACGCAGTATTTT
CDR3aa: CASSDPAGTSGGPRRGTDTQYF
j_gene: TRBJ2-3
d_gene: TRBD2
abundance: -
v_gene: TRBV6-4

CDR3nt: TGCAGCGTTGTTAGGGACAGGGGTCCAGATACGCAGTATTTT
CDR3aa: CSVVRDRGPDTQYF
j_gene: TRBJ2-3
d_gene: TRBD1
abundance: -
v_gene: TRBV29-1

CDR3nt: TGTGCCAGCAGCTTAGAGCATGCGCCCGGGGAGCTGTTTTTT
CDR3aa: CASSLEHAPGELFF
j_gene: TRBJ2-2
d_gene: -
abundance: -
v_gene: TRBV7-6

CDR3nt: TGTGCCAGTAGTGAGACAGGGGGCGACGAGCAGTACTTC
CDR3aa: CASSETGGDEQYF
j_gene: TRBJ2-7
d_gene: TRBD1
abundance: few
v_gene: TRBV19

CDR3nt: TGTGCCAGCACCCCCGGGACAGGGGGCCCCTACACCTTC
CDR3aa: CASTPGTGGPYTF
j_gene: TRBJ1-2
d_gene: TRBD1
abundance: once
v_gene: TRBV2

CDR3nt: TGTGCCAGCAGTGAAGGGATGGGACAGGGGGTGAATGGCTACACCTTC
CDR3aa: CASSEGMGQGVNGYTF
j_gene: TRBJ1-2
d_gene: TRBD1
abundance: -
v_gene: TRBV6-1

CDR3nt: TGTGCCATCAGGGGGGGACTGACCACAGATACGCAGTATTTT
CDR3aa: CAIRGGLTTDTQYF
j_gene: TRBJ2-3
d_gene: -
abundance: -
v_gene: TRBV10-3